This T cell receptor (beta chain) was recorded in a study of neurological immune-mediated disorders. This clonotype was seen repeatedly, ten times or more. Its target is not known. 5'RACE employing 10-nucleotide random UMIs yielded the cDNA. MiXCR was run by TCRdb on the 5' RACE reads, yielding one entry per CDR3 protein. This repertoire shows 95,000 to 150,000 distinct CDR3 sequences, roughly 3.2% found once; its top ten account for about 1.2%. Study-wide results and caveats: Whereas HTLV-1-associated myelopathy showed the most TCR clonal expansion, multiple sclerosis showed the least, with levels below those of healthy controls. Repertoires from 18 of 34 multiple sclerosis patients grouped phylogenetically into a related-CDR3 cluster, suggesting a possible signature. None of the CDR3 amino acid sequences in expanded clones turned up in more than one subject, which points to private repertoires in all groups.

The CDR3 runs 15 residues. Germline loops: CDR1 SGHRS, CDR2 YFSETQ. V shed 0 bases and J 5 bases; nucleotides not matched to a gene: 3. V is TRBV5-1 and J is TRBJ2-2; 8 nucleotides agree with TRBD1. The receptor was isolated from a woman in her 30s with multiple sclerosis. The sample consisted of PBMCs. This CDR3 reads CASSLDTGGTGELFF. The CDR3 region has the DNA TGCGCCAGCAGCTTGGATACAGGGGGAACCGGGGAGCTGTTTTTT.